A selection of T cell receptor beta chains follows, all from one sample in a study of molecular identifiers for immune sequencing clone quantification. TCRdb recomputed calls from the PCR reads with MiXCR, one row per CDR3 protein. This sample has under 600,000 distinct CDR3 sequences, with roughly 25% found just once. Sample: naive CD8+ T cells from blood, with Jurkat cell RNA spiked in. The origin of the receptors is a human donor in good health. Some libraries in this study had Jurkat cell RNA spiked in. CDR3s include the opening cysteine and the closing phenylalanine or tryptophan. D genes are given only for firm matches. The listing skips clone size in some rows; elsewhere it reads once, few, many or a size class.

D: TRBD2; size: NA; J: TRBJ2-3; V: TRBV9; DNA: TGTGCCAGCAGCGAGACCCCGGCGGGGGGCCCCGATACGCAGTGTTTT; CDR3: CASSETPAGGPDTQCF
D: NA; size: NA; J: TRBJ2-6; V: TRBV6-5; DNA: TGTGCCAGCCAGGGGGCCAACGTCCTGACTTTC; CDR3: CASQGANVLTF
D: TRBD1; size: NA; J: TRBJ1-1; V: TRBV6-5; DNA: TGTGCCACAGGGACAGGGGCTTTCACTGAAGCTTTCTTT; CDR3: CATGTGAFTEAFF
D: NA; size: once; J: TRBJ2-7; V: TRBV3-1; DNA: TGTGCCAGCAGCCCCGCCCCGCTAGGGGCCTACGAGCAGTACTTC; CDR3: CASSPAPLGAYEQYF
D: NA; size: NA; J: TRBJ1-4; V: TRBV4-2; DNA: TGTGCCAGCAGCCAGCAACAGGGAGCTAATGAAAAACTGTTTTTT; CDR3: CASSQQQGANEKLFF
D: TRBD1; size: NA; J: TRBJ1-2; V: TRBV6-4; DNA: TGTGCCAGCAGTGACGGTTGGACAGGGATGGGCTTCGGAGGCTACACCTTC; CDR3: CASSDGWTGMGFGGYTF
D: NA; size: few; J: TRBJ2-7; V: TRBV9; DNA: TGTGCCAGCAGCGTAGGAGGGGGGCGAGACGAGCAGTACTTC; CDR3: CASSVGGGRDEQYF
D: NA; size: many; J: TRBJ2-7; V: TRBV12-3/TRBV12-4; DNA: TGTGCCAGCAGTTTAGAGGGGCTCGGGGAGCAGTACTTC; CDR3: CASSLEGLGEQYF
D: NA; size: few; J: TRBJ2-2; V: TRBV12-3/TRBV12-4; DNA: TGTGCCAGCATAGACTGGAACACCGGGGAGCTGTTTTTT; CDR3: CASIDWNTGELFF
D: NA; size: many; J: TRBJ1-4; V: TRBV7-9; DNA: TGTGCCAGCAGCTTAGTAGGAGGGCAGCGTAATGAAAAACTGTTTTTT; CDR3: CASSLVGGQRNEKLFF
D: NA; size: many; J: TRBJ1-5; V: TRBV6-2/TRBV6-3; DNA: TGTGCCAGCAGTTACTCCGGGAGGGATCAGCCCCAGCATTTT; CDR3: CASSYSGRDQPQHF
D: NA; size: many; J: TRBJ2-5; V: TRBV20-1; DNA: TGCAGTGCTAGAGAGGAGGGAGCCGAGACCCAGTACTTC; CDR3: CSAREEGAETQYF
D: TRBD1; size: few; J: TRBJ1-1; V: TRBV7-9; DNA: TGTGCCAGCAGCCAAAAGACAGGGGCTGAAGCTTTCTTT; CDR3: CASSQKTGAEAFF
D: NA; size: NA; J: TRBJ2-6; V: TRBV27; DNA: TGTGCCAGCAGTCCGTGGACCGAGCAGTTCAAGGCCAACGTCCTGACTTTC; CDR3: CASSPWTEQFKANVLTF
D: NA; size: NA; J: TRBJ2-3; V: TRBV19; DNA: TGTACCAGTAGTAATTGGGGGAGTTCCGATACGCAGTATTTT; CDR3: CTSSNWGSSDTQYF
D: NA; size: many; J: TRBJ2-5; V: TRBV5-5; DNA: TGTGCCAGCAGCTTCCTCCGAGACAACCAAGAGACCCAGTACTTC; CDR3: CASSFLRDNQETQYF